Reported below is one T cell receptor beta chain. Per the germline V gene, CDR1 is SQVTM and CDR2 is ANQGSEA. The CDR3 consists of 15 residues. Trimming removed 7 bases at V and 3 bases at J, with 19 bases between. Random hexamers were used to reverse transcribe an amount of roughly 0.5 to 1 ug RNA. The authors amplified TCR beta CDR3 across 54 Vbeta and 13 Jbeta using immunoSEQ multiplex PCR. MiXCR was run by TCRdb on the immunoSEQ multiplex PCR reads, yielding one entry per CDR3 protein. The sample includes roughly 140,000 distinct CDR3 sequences, approximately 96% of them seen just once. This sample is drawn from a study of CD8 T cells in Susac syndrome.

Sequencing was performed on CD4+ T cells from PBMCs. The chain carries TRBV29-1 and TRBJ2-4; D may be TRBD2 (6 bases). This receptor was taken from a human donor with Susac syndrome. Here the CDR3 reads CSAKFGGSDKNIQYF. CDR3 nucleotide sequence: TGCAGCGCCAAGTTCGGGGGATCTGACAAAAACATTCAGTACTTC.